This TCR beta chain was sequenced in a study of blood T cell repertoires in COVID-19. Germline V gives CDR1 SGHNT, CDR2 YYREEE (reference sequence). CDR3 size: 16 residues. Trimming cost V 5 bases and J 0 bases, with 16 bases left between them. The repertoire was sequenced with immunoSEQ multiplex PCR; TCRdb's copy has only in-frame clones and lacks some. The table records 6,000 to 7,500 clones, approximately 82% of them present only once. The rearrangement uses TRBV5-4 and TRBJ2-3, with D possibly matching TRBD2 (5 bases). The TCR was taken from a human donor with active COVID-19. The donor label of this sample is uncertain. Sequenced input: peripheral blood. This CDR3 reads CASRRPGAASTDTQYF. CDR3 DNA sequence: TGTGCCAGCAGGCGCCCCGGAGCGGCTAGCACAGATACGCAGTATTTT.